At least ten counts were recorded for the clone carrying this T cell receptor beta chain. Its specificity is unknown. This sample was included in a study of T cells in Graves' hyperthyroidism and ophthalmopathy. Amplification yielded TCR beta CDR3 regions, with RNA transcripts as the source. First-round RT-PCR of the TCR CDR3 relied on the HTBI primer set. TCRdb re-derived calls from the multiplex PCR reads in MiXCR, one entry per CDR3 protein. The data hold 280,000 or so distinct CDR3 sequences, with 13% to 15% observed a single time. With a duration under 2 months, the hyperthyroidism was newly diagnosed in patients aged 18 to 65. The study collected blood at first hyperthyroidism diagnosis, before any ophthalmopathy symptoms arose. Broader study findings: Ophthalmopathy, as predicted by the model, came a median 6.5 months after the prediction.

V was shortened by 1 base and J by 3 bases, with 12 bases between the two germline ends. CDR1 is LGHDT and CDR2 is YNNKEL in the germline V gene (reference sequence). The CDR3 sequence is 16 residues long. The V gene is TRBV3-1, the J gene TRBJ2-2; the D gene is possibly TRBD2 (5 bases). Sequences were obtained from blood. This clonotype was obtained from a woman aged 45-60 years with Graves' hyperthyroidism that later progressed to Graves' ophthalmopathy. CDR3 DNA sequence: TGTGCCAGCAGCCAAGTTCGAGGGTTTGACACCGGGGAGCTGTTTTTT. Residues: CASSQVRGFDTGELFF.